The present T cell receptor beta chain was sequenced within a study of T cells after yellow fever vaccination. The wider study: Each low-cell-number fraction was prepared by means of SMART-Seq v4 Ultra Low Input. Study findings and constraints: The secondary response was weaker, and its peak arrived faster, on day 5 versus 15.

The sample holds a few counts of this clonotype. What it binds is not known. Trimming took 2 bases from V and 0 from J, leaving 11 bases between them. CDR3 length: 16 residues. In germline, CDR1 is MNHEY, CDR2 SVGAGI. TCRdb re-called the 5' RACE reads with MiXCR, one entry per CDR3 protein. Of around 590,000 distinct CDR3 sequences listed, about 12% are singletons. V usage is TRBV6-5 and J usage is TRBJ1-5; weak D call: TRBD1 (5 bases). The sequences come from PBMCs, collected on the day of the yellow fever booster vaccination. This TCR was recovered from a man aged 25 to 45 who received the YFV17D yellow fever vaccine. This chain's CDR3 is CASSYLGGYSNQPQHF. Written as DNA, the CDR3 is TGTGCCAGCAGTTACCTGGGGGGGTATAGCAATCAGCCCCAGCATTTT.